Below are 18 T cell receptor beta chains sequenced from a single sample in a study of T-cell reconstitution after alpha-beta-depleted transplantation in children. A library of TCRbeta sequences, prepared with unique molecular identifiers, was generated. A single record per CDR3 protein comes from TCRdb applying MiXCR to the PCR reads. The repertoire includes 540,000 or so distinct CDR3 sequences, under 30% of them detected once, and 13% to 15% sits in the top ten. Material: PBMCs, mostly from graft donor cells, obtained 360 days after TCRalphabeta/CD19-depleted stem cell transplant. All receptors derive from a boy under two years old who had a stem cell transplant for acute myeloid leukemia, so the T cells may come from the graft donor.

V and J are TRBV7-9 and TRBJ2-5; 10 bases are shared with TRBD2. The CDR3 is 15 residues long. The germline V gene has CDR1 SEHNR and CDR2 FQNEAQ (reference sequence). V trimming: 2 bases; J trimming: 3 bases; junction bases outside the gene matches: 3. CDR3: CASSLNLAGEETQYF. For the CDR3, the DNA is TGTGCCAGCAGCTTAAACCTAGCGGGGGAAGAGACCCAGTACTTC.

The table lists this clonotype with a few counts. The chain recombines TRBV9 with TRBJ2-7; D gene uncertain. The germline gives CDR1 SGDLS, CDR2 YYNGEE. V was cut by 0 bases and J by 4 bases, with 17 bases left in between. The CDR3 sequence is 16 residues long. CDR3 residues: CASSVAGMGSLYEQYF. The CDR3 DNA sequence: TGTGCCAGCAGCGTAGCTGGGATGGGCTCGTTGTACGAGCAGTACTTC.

This clonotype came up many times. The rearrangement joins TRBV12-3 or TRBV12-4 to TRBJ2-1; D gene unclear. Trimming stripped 6 bases from V and 7 bases from J, with 10 bases between. This CDR3 spans 12 amino acids. The CDR3 DNA sequence: TGTGCCAGCAGATTGAGTTCGAATGAGCAGTTCTTC. Translated, it gives CASRLSSNEQFF.

This clonotype was counted ten times or more. This chain links TRBV29-1 with TRBJ2-1, with 8 bases fitting TRBD2. V dropped 5 bases and J dropped 4; count of bases not matched to a gene: 10. The CDR3 covers 15 residues. Germline V lookup: CDR1 SQVTM, CDR2 ANQGSEA. CDR3 protein: CSVLTGLVTYNEQFF. The CDR3 nucleotides read TGCAGCGTTTTAACGGGACTAGTCACTTACAATGAGCAGTTCTTC.

This chain joins TRBV4-3 and TRBJ2-3, with 7 bases identical to TRBD2. Trimming at V came to 0 bases and at J to 2 bases, leaving 8 bases not matched to a gene. The CDR3 totals 17 residues. From germline, CDR1 is LGHNA and CDR2 YSLEER. Written as DNA, the CDR3 is TGCGCCAGCAGCCAAGATATAGCTAGCGGCCCCACAGATACGCAGTATTTT. Translating it yields CASSQDIASGPTDTQYF.

There are many counts of this clonotype. V is TRBV12-3 or TRBV12-4 and J is TRBJ2-7; D may be TRBD1 (6 bases). This CDR3 has 14 residues. V shed 4 bases and J shed 2 bases, with 12 bases lying between them. In DNA, the CDR3 is TGTGCCAGCAGTTCCGGGACAAATCCCTACGAGCAGTACTTC. It encodes CASSSGTNPYEQYF.

The CDR3 is CASSLDPGTGGHNEQFF. The CDR3 region has the DNA TGTGCCAGCAGCTTAGACCCCGGGACAGGGGGCCACAATGAGCAGTTCTTC. The V call is TRBV13, the J call TRBJ2-1; 12 nucleotides line up with TRBD1. The CDR3 runs 17 residues. With 1 base clipped from V and 5 bases from J, the junction kept 6 bases outside the gene matches. In germline, CDR1 is PRHDT, CDR2 FYEKMQ (reference sequence).

The chain employs TRBV20-1 and TRBJ2-7; 10 bases are shared with TRBD1. The CDR3 loop spans 14 amino acids. The V gene end was trimmed by 8 bases and the J gene end by 4 bases; junction bases not matched to a gene: 11. Looked up from germline, CDR1 is DFQATT and CDR2 is SNEGSKA (reference sequence). The CDR3 DNA reads as TGCAGTTTCAGAAGGGACAGGGGCCCTTACGAGCAGTACTTC. Amino acid sequence: CSFRRDRGPYEQYF.

This clonotype was found many times. The rearrangement joins TRBV5-1 to TRBJ2-3; possibly TRBD2 for D (6 bases). CDR3 length: 15 residues. V gave up 0 bases and J gave up 2 bases, with 10 bases separating them. Germline V gene data show CDR1 as SGHRS and CDR2 as YFSETQ. This CDR3 is CASSLAWDFTDTQYF. The CDR3 DNA follows: TGCGCCAGCAGCTTGGCCTGGGACTTCACAGATACGCAGTATTTT.

This chain joins TRBV6-5 and TRBJ1-1; D might be TRBD1 (6 bases). This CDR3 is 16 amino acids long. In germline, CDR1 is MNHEY, CDR2 SVGAGI. V was pared by 1 base and J by 2 bases, with 14 bases between. CDR3: CASSYFPGGHNTEAFF. The CDR3 DNA follows: TGTGCCAGCAGTTACTTCCCGGGGGGCCACAACACTGAAGCTTTCTTT.

The CDR3 spells CASSFERGGNPYNEQFF. CDR3 nucleotide sequence: TGTGCCAGCAGTTTCGAACGGGGGGGAAACCCCTACAATGAGCAGTTCTTC. The chain employs TRBV12-3 or TRBV12-4 and TRBJ2-1, with TRBD2 matching over 8 bases. The CDR3 contains 17 residues. V was clipped by 3 bases and J by 2 bases; unmatched bases: 9.

Worth noting for this clonotype: Given a much more abundant clone one base away, this may be a read error. Likely a read error: the CDR3 ends without its conserved phenylalanine or tryptophan. Here the CDR3 DNA reads TGTGCCAGCAGTACCGACGGGACAGGCGGTCAGCCCCAGCATTAT. Residues: CASSTDGTGGQPQHY. The V gene is TRBV28, the J gene TRBJ1-5; 8 bases are a match to TRBD1. The V segment lost 5 bases and the J segment 6 bases; nucleotides outside the gene matches: 9. The CDR3 covers 15 residues. Per germline, CDR1 MDHEN and CDR2 SYDVKM.

The chain carries TRBV27 and TRBJ1-2, with D possibly TRBD1 on 6 matching bases. Trimming took 3 bases from V and 4 from J, leaving 12 bases between them. The germline gives CDR1 MNHEY, CDR2 SMNVEV (reference sequence). CDR3 length: 14 residues. CDR3 sequence reads: CASSLYEGGYGYTF. CDR3 DNA sequence: TGTGCCAGCAGTTTGTACGAGGGGGGCTATGGCTACACCTTC.

In this sample, this clonotype turned up a few times. The chain employs TRBV7-8 and TRBJ2-3; 8 bases line up with TRBD1. The V gene end was trimmed by 0 bases and the J gene end by 2 bases; junction bases not matched to a gene: 10. Germline CDR1 reads SGHVS; CDR2 reads FQNEAQ. The CDR3 length is 18 residues. CDR3 residues: CASSLAIRDRWDTDTQYF. In DNA, the CDR3 is TGTGCCAGCAGCTTAGCGATCCGGGACAGGTGGGACACAGATACGCAGTATTTT.

In its sample, this clonotype was seen a few times. This CDR3 reads CASSEGSLHNTGELFF. In DNA form, the CDR3 reads TGTGCCAGCAGTGAAGGCTCGTTACATAACACCGGGGAGCTGTTTTTT. J is TRBJ2-2 and V is TRBV2; the D is unclear. The length of the CDR3 is 16 residues. Germline V lookup: CDR1 SNHLY, CDR2 FYNNEI. Trimming took off 1 base at V and 2 bases at J, with 11 bases between the two ends.

This clonotype was found many times. The rearrangement uses TRBV29-1 and TRBJ2-3; 7 bases are a match to TRBD2. Germline V gene lookup returns CDR1 SQVTM and CDR2 ANQGSEA. The CDR3 has 13 residues. Here the CDR3 DNA reads TGCAGTGGGAGGGGCCGCCTCACAGATACGCAGTATTTT. It encodes CSGRGRLTDTQYF.

For the CDR3, the DNA is TGCGCCAGCAGCCAAGGGACCTTGGGAGATACGCAGTATTTT. Amino acid sequence: CASSQGTLGDTQYF. This sequence joins TRBV5-1 and TRBJ2-3; D tentatively fits TRBD1 or TRBD2 (5 bases each). This CDR3 has 14 amino acids. V was shortened by 4 bases and J by 5 bases, with 14 bases between the two germline ends. Germline CDR1 and CDR2: SGHRS and YFSETQ.

This clonotype has at least ten counts. The chain has TRBV5-1 and TRBJ2-1, with TRBD1 matching over 8 bases. The germline CDR1 and CDR2 sequences are SGHRS and YFSETQ. The J segment lost 8 bases and the V segment lost 3 bases, leaving 10 bases of the junction unmatched. This CDR3 region has 15 residues. CDR3 coding DNA: TGCGCCAGCAGCTGGCAGGGGGCAGGTGGGTATGAGCAGTTCTTC. Translating it yields CASSWQGAGGYEQFF.